The 2 T cell receptor beta chains below were found in one sample sequenced in a study of blood T cells in healthy people across ages. A J-beta primer mix and a sample-barcoded 5' primer were used in a second PCR of about 7 to 11 cycles. MiXCR was run by TCRdb on the 5' RACE reads, yielding one entry per CDR3 protein. The sample has roughly 1.9 million distinct CDR3 sequences, about two fifths seen once. Sequenced sample: blood. These receptors were collected from a human donor in good health.

The chain couples TRBV29-1 to TRBJ2-1; 8 bases agree with TRBD1. CDR1 and CDR2 (germline): SQVTM, ANQGSEA. J lost 6 bases, V lost 2 bases, and 6 bases had no gene match. This CDR3 spans 14 amino acids. The CDR3 DNA reads TGCAGCGTTGAACCAGGGGGCCTATTCAATGAGCAGTTCTTC. Translating it yields CSVEPGGLFNEQFF.

V gene TRBV20-1 combines with J gene TRBJ1-2; possible D gene TRBD1, 5 bases. This CDR3 contains 16 residues. The germline gives CDR1 DFQATT, CDR2 SNEGSKA (reference sequence). V lost 0 bases and J lost 6, with 20 bases in between. CDR3 protein: CSARDLAERGADGYTF. As DNA, the CDR3 is TGCAGTGCTAGAGATCTAGCGGAAAGGGGCGCGGATGGCTACACCTTC.